Following are 20 T cell receptor beta chains from one sample sequenced in a study of cytomegalovirus exposure and HLA in healthy donors. PCR employed 60 Vbeta and 13 Jbeta primers. Profiling relied on immunoSEQ multiplex PCR, and the TCRdb table lists in-frame clones only, not all of them. Altogether roughly 130,000 clones are present, 65% to 75% being singletons, with the ten largest covering roughly 6%. What was sequenced was PBMCs. The source is a woman in her forties or fifties in good health and CMV-seropositive.

The V and J genes are TRBV2 and TRBJ1-3; 10 nucleotides agree with TRBD1. This CDR3 spans 16 amino acids. J lost 2 bases, V lost 4 bases, and 5 bases had no gene match. Per germline, CDR1 SNHLY and CDR2 FYNNEI. CDR3 DNA sequence: TGTGCCAGCAGTGCGGGACAGGGGACAGCTGGAAACACCATATATTTT. Translating gives CASSAGQGTAGNTIYF.

The chain is built from TRBV10-3 and TRBJ1-2; 7 positions match TRBD1. The V gene's germline CDR1 is ENHRY and CDR2 SYGVKD. The V segment lost 0 bases and the J segment 4 bases; nucleotides outside the gene matches: 2. CDR3 length: 14 amino acids. CDR3 nucleotides: TGTGCCATCAGTGAGTCAGGGGGCCGCTATGGCTACACCTTC. Residues: CAISESGGRYGYTF.

J is TRBJ1-2 and V is TRBV5-1; D not resolved. The V and J ends lost 7 bases and 4 bases respectively, with 11 bases between them. CDR3 length: 12 amino acids. From germline, CDR1 is SGHRS and CDR2 YFSETQ. This CDR3 reads CASAGEGYGYTF. DNA of the CDR3: TGCGCCAGCGCGGGAGAGGGCTATGGCTACACCTTC. The full variable domain, with the rest looked up from reference TRBV5-1 and TRBJ1-2, is KAGVTQTPRYLIKTRGQQVTLSCSPISGHRSVSWYQQTPGQGLQFLFEYFSETQRNKGNFPGRFSGRQFSNSRSEMNVSTLELGDSALYLCASAGEGYGYTFGSGTRLTVV.

The chain has TRBV2 and TRBJ2-6, with TRBD2 identical over 12 bases. This CDR3 region has 18 residues. Germline V gene sequence: CDR1 SNHLY, CDR2 FYNNEI. The junction had 6 bases not matched to a gene; V was cut back by 6 bases and J by 0 bases. This chain's CDR3 is CASRPRLAGDSGANVLTF. The CDR3 nucleotides are TGTGCCAGCAGACCCAGACTAGCGGGGGACTCTGGGGCCAACGTCCTGACTTTC.

V gene TRBV19 combines with J gene TRBJ1-5; TRBD1 might be the D (5 bases). Germline-derived CDR1 and CDR2 are LNHDA and SQIVND (reference sequence). The CDR3 totals 16 residues. V shed 1 base and J shed 0 bases, with 10 bases lying between them. The DNA for the CDR3 is TGTGCCAGTAGTATAGGAGGACATATTAGCAATCAGCCCCAGCATTTT. It codes for CASSIGGHISNQPQHF.

This sequence joins TRBV12-5 and TRBJ1-5; unclear D gene. V gave up 3 bases and J gave up 7 bases, with 16 bases separating them. This CDR3 has 15 amino acids. Germline V gene sequence: CDR1 LGHNT, CDR2 FRNRAP. CDR3 protein: CASGFGSGGGQPQHF. DNA for the CDR3: TGTGCTAGTGGTTTTGGTAGCGGCGGTGGGCAGCCCCAGCATTTT.

V is TRBV7-2 and J is TRBJ1-6; 8 nucleotides match TRBD1. V lost 5 bases to trimming and J lost 6 bases; unmatched junction nucleotides: 3. The CDR3 covers 14 residues. Germline V gene data show CDR1 as SGHTA and CDR2 as FQGNSA. This CDR3 reads CASSHGQGNSPLHF. The DNA for the CDR3 is TGTGCCAGCAGCCATGGACAGGGTAATTCACCCCTCCACTTT.

This chain joins TRBV7-2 and TRBJ1-1, with a tentative D call TRBD1 (6 bases). Germline V gene sequence: CDR1 SGHTA, CDR2 FQGNSA. V was shortened by 0 bases and J by 4 bases, with 15 bases between the two germline ends. This CDR3 is built from 16 residues. CDR3 in DNA: TGTGCCAGCAGCTTAGCGCGCGGGGGCATTAGCACTGAAGCTTTCTTT. Translated, it gives CASSLARGGISTEAFF.

This clone has a handful of counts. CDR3 amino acids: CASGLSPGVEQYF. The CDR3 bases are TGTGCTAGTGGTTTGTCCCCGGGGGTTGAGCAGTACTTC. The gene calls are TRBV12-5 and TRBJ2-7, with TRBD2 as a possible D gene (6 bases). Trimming removed 2 bases at V and 7 bases at J, with 12 bases between. Germline CDR1 LGHNT, CDR2 FRNRAP. This CDR3 comprises 13 residues.

The chain employs TRBV18 and TRBJ2-5, with TRBD2 identical over 9 bases. The CDR3 sequence is 19 residues long. Germline loops: CDR1 KGHSH, CDR2 LQKENI. The trim removed 1 base at V and 4 bases at J, leaving 16 bases unmatched. CDR3 nucleotide sequence: TGTGCCAGCTCACCACTCGCCGTCCTTGGGACTAGCCTCGCAGAGACCCAGTACTTC. It translates to CASSPLAVLGTSLAETQYF.

In this sample, this clone turned up a few times. V is TRBV7-6 and J is TRBJ2-3; D ambiguous. V lost 0 bases and J 3 bases, leaving 4 bases between the germline ends. Germline lookup yields CDR1 SGHVS and CDR2 FNYEAQ. The CDR3 runs 13 residues. The CDR3 sequence: CASSLALTDTQYF. The CDR3 DNA reads as TGTGCCAGCAGCTTAGCGCTAACAGATACGCAGTATTTT.

The gene calls are TRBV6-1 and TRBJ1-2; a possible D gene is TRBD1 (5 bases). Germline loops: CDR1 MNHNS, CDR2 SASEGT. This CDR3 is 14 amino acids long. Deletions cut 2 bases from V and 3 bases from J, with 10 bases between. This chain's CDR3 is CASSERWGDYGYTF. CDR3 bases: TGTGCCAGCAGTGAAAGGTGGGGGGACTATGGCTACACCTTC.

The CDR3 here is CASSESQGAAETQYF. The CDR3 bases are TGTGCCAGCAGTGAAAGTCAGGGGGCGGCGGAGACCCAGTACTTC. This chain connects TRBV6-1 to TRBJ2-5, with 8 positions matching TRBD1. This CDR3 has 15 amino acids. Germline loops: CDR1 MNHNS, CDR2 SASEGT. The V and J ends lost 2 bases and 5 bases, in that order; junction bases with no gene match: 7.

This clone has more than one count but fewer than ten. J is TRBJ1-1 and V is TRBV5-4; D not resolved. The V end was cut by 4 bases, the J end by 0 bases, with 19 bases between. CDR3 length: 17 amino acids. Germline values: CDR1 SGHNT, CDR2 YYREEE (reference sequence). The CDR3 sequence is CASSGSGSPFLNTEAFF. CDR3 nucleotide sequence: TGTGCCAGCAGCGGGTCCGGGTCCCCCTTTCTGAACACTGAAGCTTTCTTT.

The V and J genes are TRBV11-2 and TRBJ1-3; D unclear. The germline V and J ends were trimmed by 1 base and 4 bases, with 8 bases remaining between them. This CDR3 is 14 amino acids long. CDR1 is SGHAT, CDR2 FQNNGV, per germline. The CDR3 spells CASSLVQAGNTIYF. The CDR3 DNA sequence: TGTGCCAGCAGCTTAGTCCAGGCCGGAAACACCATATATTTT.

The V and J genes are TRBV2 and TRBJ2-2, with 9 bases that match TRBD1. CDR1 is SNHLY and CDR2 is FYNNEI in the germline V gene. With 5 bases clipped from V and 5 bases from J, the junction kept 3 bases outside the gene matches. The CDR3 runs to 14 residues. The CDR3: CASSLTGGTGELFF. The CDR3 DNA follows: TGTGCCAGCAGTTTGACAGGGGGAACCGGGGAGCTGTTTTTT.

In this sample, this clone turned up once. The chain carries TRBV11-3 and TRBJ2-3; a possible D gene is TRBD2 (6 bases). Per the germline V gene, CDR1 is SGHNT and CDR2 is YENEEA. The V end lost 5 bases, the J end lost 1 base, and 19 bases lay between the germline ends. This CDR3 region has 17 residues. The CDR3 loop reads CASSPEGILARTDTQYF. The CDR3 nucleotides read TGTGCCAGCAGCCCAGAGGGGATCCTAGCGCGCACAGATACGCAGTATTTT. Variable domain in full (rest from reference TRBV11-3 and TRBJ2-3): EAGVVQSPRYKIIEKKQPVAFWCNPISGHNTLYWYLQNLGQGPELLIRYENEEAVDDSQLPKDRFSAERLKGVDSTLKIQPAELGDSAVYLCASSPEGILARTDTQYFGPGTRLTVL.

This chain joins TRBV10-3 and TRBJ2-3; 11 bases align to TRBD1. V was clipped by 8 bases and J by 3 bases; unmatched bases: 4. CDR3 length: 14 amino acids. In germline, CDR1 is ENHRY, CDR2 SYGVKD. In nucleotides, the CDR3 is TGTGCCATCCGGGACAGGGGGGGGACAGATACGCAGTATTTT. Its translation is CAIRDRGGTDTQYF.

The sample holds one count of this clone. The chain uses TRBV11-3 and TRBJ1-2; no clear D gene. Germline assignment: CDR1 SGHNT and CDR2 YENEEA. The V end was cut by 8 bases, the J end by 9 bases, with 13 bases between. CDR3 length equals 11 residues. The DNA of the CDR3 is TGTGCCAGCTCCGACACTCGACGCTACACCTTC. It encodes CASSDTRRYTF.

This clone has a handful of counts. The chain employs TRBV15 and TRBJ1-6, with a weak D call TRBD1 (5 bases). This CDR3 spans 15 amino acids. Germline CDR1 LNHNV, CDR2 YYDKDF (reference sequence). V dropped 3 bases and J dropped 8 bases, with 14 bases sitting between them. CDR3 DNA: TGTGCCACCAGCAGCCGACCCTGGGGGGATTCACCCCTCCACTTT. Its protein product is CATSSRPWGDSPLHF.